This entry lists 15 T cell receptor beta chains sequenced from one sample in a study of blood T cell repertoires in COVID-19. Assay used: immunoSEQ multiplex PCR; TCRdb lists only in-frame clones, some missing. The sample yields about 440,000 clones, approximately 88% seen once. The sequenced sample was peripheral blood. All receptors derive from a woman between 45 and 65 years old with COVID-19, enrolled during active disease.

The chain is built from TRBV5-1 and TRBJ2-7; D perhaps matches TRBD1 (6 bases). Trimming removed 4 bases from V and 2 bases from J, with 16 bases in between. The CDR3 runs to 15 residues. Germline CDR1 reads SGHRS; CDR2 reads YFSETQ. CDR3 region: CASSRGTSDTYEQYF. The DNA of the CDR3 is TGCGCCAGCAGCCGAGGGACATCCGATACCTACGAGCAGTACTTC.

This rearrangement joins TRBV19 to TRBJ1-5; no definite D call. In germline, CDR1 is LNHDA, CDR2 SQIVND (reference sequence). Trimming took 5 bases from V and 2 from J, leaving 13 bases between them. This CDR3 contains 15 residues. DNA for the CDR3: TGTGCCAGTAGTCCAGGAGGGTGGGGCAATCAGCCCCAGCATTTT. Protein: CASSPGGWGNQPQHF.

V usage is TRBV19 and J usage is TRBJ2-4; D gene ambiguous. Germline-derived CDR1 and CDR2 are LNHDA and SQIVND (reference sequence). The CDR3 totals 11 residues. Trimming pared 8 bases from V and 6 bases from J, leaving 8 bases between. The CDR3 region has the DNA TGTGCCAGTGGGTGGAGAAACATTCAGTACTTC. Its protein is CASGWRNIQYF.

The V call is TRBV28, the J call TRBJ2-7, with TRBD2 matching over 7 bases. Trimming removed 2 bases from V and 1 base from J; junction bases left unmatched: 2. CDR3 length equals 14 residues. Per the germline V gene, CDR1 is MDHEN and CDR2 is SYDVKM. The CDR3 region has the DNA TGTGCCAGCAGTTTAGTGGGGGGGTCCTACGAGCAGTACTTC. This encodes CASSLVGGSYEQYF.

The rearrangement links TRBV18 to TRBJ1-1; D unclear. CDR1 and CDR2 from the germline V gene are KGHSH and LQKENI. The CDR3 consists of 15 residues. V lost 1 base and J lost 0, with 9 bases in between. This CDR3 is CASSPQSQVNTEAFF. As DNA, the CDR3 is TGTGCCAGCTCACCACAGAGCCAGGTGAACACTGAAGCTTTCTTT.

This sequence joins TRBV19 and TRBJ2-1; D gene uncertain. Trimming removed 3 bases from V and 7 bases from J, with 7 bases in between. Germline CDR1 reads LNHDA; CDR2 reads SQIVND (reference sequence). The CDR3 is 12 amino acids. CDR3 in DNA: TGTGCCAGTAGTATCGCGAGGAATGAGCAGTTCTTC. This sequence encodes CASSIARNEQFF.

V usage is TRBV2 and J usage is TRBJ2-3; 8 nucleotides match TRBD1. CDR3 size: 14 residues. Losses at the gene ends were 5 bases for V and 2 bases for J; bases not matched to a gene: 3. Germline V gene sequence: CDR1 SNHLY, CDR2 FYNNEI. CDR3 sequence: CASSNRGSTDTQYF. CDR3 coding DNA: TGTGCCAGCAGTAACAGGGGGTCCACAGATACGCAGTATTTT.

The rearrangement uses TRBV30 and TRBJ1-3; no definite D call. CDR1 GTSNPN and CDR2 SVGIG come from the germline V gene (reference sequence). This CDR3 spans 15 amino acids. The V end lost 3 bases, the J end lost 6 bases, and 18 bases lay between the germline ends. The CDR3 DNA sequence: TGTGCCTGGAGGACCATGGGGAGGTGGGCAAACACCATATATTTT. It specifies CAWRTMGRWANTIYF.

The J gene is TRBJ2-7, the V gene TRBV5-8; TRBD1 is a possible D gene (5 bases). The germline CDR1 and CDR2 sequences are SGHTS and YDEGEE. Trimming took 8 bases from V and 3 from J, leaving 15 bases between them. The CDR3 spans 13 residues. The CDR3: CASSQLGLYEQYF. CDR3 coding DNA: TGTGCCAGTTCCCAGCTGGGGCTCTACGAGCAGTACTTC.

V usage is TRBV4-2 and J usage is TRBJ1-3; no definite D call. Germline V CDR1 and CDR2: LGHNA, YNFKEQ. The CDR3 has 16 amino acids. Trimming took off 0 bases at V and 0 bases at J, with 9 bases between the two ends. CDR3 region: CASSQDLRGSGNTIYF. As DNA, the CDR3 is TGTGCCAGCAGCCAAGATCTACGGGGCTCTGGAAACACCATATATTTT.

The chain recombines TRBV7-9 with TRBJ1-1; TRBD1 is a possible D gene (6 bases). The ends were cut back, 5 bases at V and 4 bases at J, with 11 bases in the middle. CDR1 is SEHNR, CDR2 FQNEAQ, per germline (reference sequence). This CDR3 has 13 residues. The DNA for the CDR3 is TGTGCCAGCAGCCCTTTCAGGGGCACTGAAGCTTTCTTT. Protein: CASSPFRGTEAFF.

About this clone itself: Other DNA sequences from this sample encode an identical CDR3 as well. The chain couples TRBV5-1 to TRBJ1-3, with D unresolved. The CDR3 is 14 residues long. Germline-derived CDR1 and CDR2 are SGHRS and YFSETQ. Trimming stripped 3 bases from V and 1 base from J, with 8 bases between. CDR3 protein: CASSSSGSGNTIYF. The CDR3 DNA sequence: TGCGCCAGCAGCTCTTCGGGTTCTGGAAACACCATATATTTT. The variable domain in full, with the rest retrieved from reference TRBV5-1 and TRBJ1-3, is KAGVTQTPRYLIKTRGQQVTLSCSPISGHRSVSWYQQTPGQGLQFLFEYFSETQRNKGNFPGRFSGRQFSNSRSEMNVSTLELGDSALYLCASSSSGSGNTIYFGEGSWLTVV.

J is TRBJ1-2 and V is TRBV29-1; D is perhaps TRBD1 (5 bases). The CDR3 is 12 residues long. Trimming took off 6 bases at V and 7 bases at J, with 15 bases between the two ends. CDR1 and CDR2 from the germline V gene are SQVTM and ANQGSEA. The CDR3 sequence: CSVRQTAGGYTF. The CDR3 DNA reads TGCAGCGTCCGACAGACCGCTGGTGGCTACACCTTC.

J is TRBJ1-5 and V is TRBV19; 8 nucleotides agree with TRBD1. Germline lookup yields CDR1 LNHDA and CDR2 SQIVND (reference sequence). V was pared by 7 bases and J by 5 bases, with 10 bases of the junction left unmatched. There are 15 residues in the CDR3. The CDR3 loop reads CASKTEGQVHQPQHF. CDR3 DNA sequence: TGTGCCAGTAAAACGGAGGGACAGGTGCATCAGCCCCAGCATTTT. The full variable domain, its missing parts supplied by reference TRBV19 and TRBJ1-5, is DGGITQSPKYLFRKEGQNVTLSCEQNLNHDAMYWYRQDPGQGLRLIYYSQIVNDFQKGDIAEGYSVSREKKESFPLTVTSAQKNPTAFYLCASKTEGQVHQPQHFGDGTRLSIL.

The rearrangement links TRBV5-6 to TRBJ2-2; 7 positions agree with TRBD2. The germline gives CDR1 SGHDT, CDR2 YYEEEE. Trimming took 3 bases from V and 6 from J; bases not matched to a gene: 11. This CDR3 region has 16 residues. DNA of the CDR3: TGTGCCAGCAGCTCACCCAGCGGGGTAGGCGCCGGGGAGCTGTTTTTT. Its protein is CASSSPSGVGAGELFF.